The rows below give T cell receptor beta chains drawn from one sample of a study of control samples from healthy donors and cancer patients. Only in-frame clones appear in the TCRdb table, and some are missing; sequencing was by immunoSEQ multiplex PCR. The data hold 140,000 or so clones, with around 90% observed a single time. The specimen was blood. These receptors were taken from a young man in good health. Both conserved end residues are part of each CDR3.

J gene | V gene | CDR3 protein
TRBJ1-5 | TRBV5-5 | CASSPVIQGHQPQHF
TRBJ2-1 | TRBV5-4 | CASSRLAENNNEQFF
TRBJ1-2 | TRBV7-2 | CASTSSGFGYTF
TRBJ1-5 | TRBV15 | CATKELSNSNQPQHF
TRBJ2-7 | TRBV5-5 | CASSLAGKVLREQYF
TRBJ2-1 | TRBV5-8 | CASSLGLAGGDEQFF
TRBJ2-3 | TRBV30 | CAWSDGGKSTDTQYF
TRBJ1-5 | TRBV27 | CASSSYGMDSNQPQHF
TRBJ2-1 | TRBV30 | CAWSGASGGRHNEQFF
TRBJ1-3 | TRBV2 | CASSGTGNTIYF
TRBJ1-2 | TRBV10-3 | CAISDSGGYGYTF
TRBJ1-1 | TRBV25-1 | CASSEDRDMRAEAFF
TRBJ1-5 | TRBV27 | CASSTGPNQPQHF
TRBJ1-3 | TRBV5-1 | CASSLAGNAGNTIYF
TRBJ1-5 | TRBV2 | CASSEALTGIINQPQHF
TRBJ1-1 | TRBV28 | CASSPRQGRNTEAFF
TRBJ1-2 | TRBV9 | CASSTQREGGDYGYTF
TRBJ1-2 | TRBV11-2 | CASSLGTGGYTF
TRBJ2-4 | TRBV13 | CASSLGQEKNIQYF
TRBJ1-1 | TRBV19 | CASSIWENTEAFF
TRBJ2-7 | TRBV7-6 | CASSLAGTGVHEQYF
TRBJ1-1 | TRBV11-2 | CASSLMGRNTEAFF
TRBJ2-1 | TRBV6-2/TRBV6-3 | CASSHVGGQFF
TRBJ1-1 | TRBV29-1 | CSVENPIRTYTEAFF
TRBJ1-1 | TRBV9 | CASSTDLRQGSTEAFF
TRBJ2-7 | TRBV7-2 | CASSADRDFLNYEQYF
TRBJ1-1 | TRBV2 | CARKRLNTEAFF
TRBJ2-3 | TRBV6-5 | CASRARDRVTDTQYF
TRBJ2-3 | TRBV10-2 | CASSQTIAGGPSTDTQYF
TRBJ1-1 | TRBV7-2 | CASSLDTGTGAGAFF
TRBJ2-7 | TRBV6-5 | CASSRRDGVYEQYF
TRBJ2-7 | TRBV7-8 | CASSLSQYEQYF
TRBJ1-5 | TRBV19 | CASSIDGGDYSNQPQHF
TRBJ1-3 | TRBV10-1 | CASKPVNSGNTIYF
TRBJ1-6 | TRBV14 | CASSQDRSSSYNSPLHF
TRBJ2-3 | TRBV6-5 | CASKGLSSTDTQYF
TRBJ2-2 | TRBV6-2/TRBV6-3 | CASSYGLLTGELFF
TRBJ1-2 | TRBV19 | CASSIGGLSYGYTF
TRBJ1-4 | TRBV5-1 | CASSITGPWEKLFF
TRBJ2-3 | TRBV6-1 | CASSEGGVGTDTQYF
TRBJ2-6 | TRBV3-1/TRBV3-2 | CASSQSGTRKSGANVLTF
TRBJ1-5 | TRBV6-1 | CASSEVFDQPQHF
TRBJ1-2 | TRBV28 | CASSLAEYGYTF
TRBJ2-7 | TRBV7-6 | CASSLGGSEQYF